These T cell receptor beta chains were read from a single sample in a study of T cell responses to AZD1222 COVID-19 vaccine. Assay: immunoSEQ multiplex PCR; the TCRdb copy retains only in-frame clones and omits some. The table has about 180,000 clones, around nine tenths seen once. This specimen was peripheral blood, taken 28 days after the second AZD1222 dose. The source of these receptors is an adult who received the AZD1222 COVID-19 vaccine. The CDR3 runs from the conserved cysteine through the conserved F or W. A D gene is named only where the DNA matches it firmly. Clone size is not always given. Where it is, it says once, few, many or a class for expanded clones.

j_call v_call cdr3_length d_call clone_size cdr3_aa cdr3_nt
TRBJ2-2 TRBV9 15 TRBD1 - CASRTTGAATGELFF TGTGCCAGCAGAACCACAGGGGCGGCCACCGGGGAGCTGTTTTTT
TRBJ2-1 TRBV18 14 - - CASSPLIGLNEQFF TGTGCCAGCTCACCACTTATTGGATTGAATGAGCAGTTCTTC
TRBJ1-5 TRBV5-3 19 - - CARSFTSVSEGRGNQPQHF TGTGCCAGAAGCTTTACATCGGTTTCGGAGGGTCGGGGCAATCAGCCCCAGCATTTT
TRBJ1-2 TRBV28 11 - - CASRQGGGYTF TGTGCCAGCAGACAGGGCGGTGGCTACACCTTC
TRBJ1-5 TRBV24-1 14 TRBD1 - CASGTGGSNQPQHF TGTGCCAGCGGGACAGGGGGTAGCAATCAGCCCCAGCATTTT
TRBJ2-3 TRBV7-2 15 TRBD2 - CASSLTGGFTDTQYF TGTGCCAGCAGCTTAACGGGGGGATTCACAGATACGCAGTATTTT
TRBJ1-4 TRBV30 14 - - CAWSDEGVVEKLFF TGTGCCTGGAGTGACGAGGGGGTGGTAGAAAAACTGTTTTTT
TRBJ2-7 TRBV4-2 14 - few CASSQEPNHYEQYF TGTGCCAGCAGCCAAGAGCCCAACCACTACGAGCAGTACTTC
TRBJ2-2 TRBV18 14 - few CASSWGTNTGELFF TGTGCCAGCTCATGGGGCACGAACACCGGGGAGCTGTTTTTT
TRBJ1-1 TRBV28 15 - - CASRKQGPMNTEAFF TGTGCCAGCAGAAAACAGGGTCCCATGAACACTGAAGCTTTCTTT
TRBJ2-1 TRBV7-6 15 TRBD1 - CASSFRQGPDNEQFF TGTGCCAGCAGCTTCAGACAGGGGCCTGACAATGAGCAGTTCTTC
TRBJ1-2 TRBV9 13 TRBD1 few CASSVRTGSGYTF TGTGCCAGCAGCGTGCGGACAGGATCTGGCTACACCTTC
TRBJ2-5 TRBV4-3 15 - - CASSQDFGGQETQYF TGCGCCAGCAGCCAAGATTTCGGGGGCCAAGAGACCCAGTACTTC
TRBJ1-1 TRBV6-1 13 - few CASSEGRNTEAFF TGTGCCAGCAGTGAAGGGAGGAACACTGAAGCTTTCTTT
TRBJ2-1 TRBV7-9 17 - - CASSLLRMGVAYNEQFF TGTGCCAGCAGCTTATTACGAATGGGGGTGGCCTACAATGAGCAGTTCTTC
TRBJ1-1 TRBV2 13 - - CASNNIGSQQAFF TGTGCCAGCAACAATATAGGGTCTCAGCAAGCTTTCTTT
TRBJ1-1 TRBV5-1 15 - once CASSWETPTITEAFF TGCGCCAGCAGCTGGGAGACACCTACAATCACTGAAGCTTTCTTT
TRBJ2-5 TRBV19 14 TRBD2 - CASNQRGDQETQYF TGTGCCAGTAACCAGCGGGGGGACCAAGAGACCCAGTACTTC
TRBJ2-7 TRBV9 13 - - CASSVGPQYEQYF TGTGCCAGCAGCGTAGGGCCCCAGTACGAGCAGTACTTC
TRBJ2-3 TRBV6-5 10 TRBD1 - CAIGDSHQYF TGTGCCATCGGGGACAGCCACCAGTATTTT
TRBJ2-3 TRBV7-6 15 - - CASNLGIRGTDTQYF TGTGCCAGCAACCTCGGGATTCGGGGCACAGATACGCAGTATTTT
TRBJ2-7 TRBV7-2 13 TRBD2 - CASSYGGRYEQYF TGTGCCAGCAGCTACGGGGGGAGGTACGAGCAGTACTTC
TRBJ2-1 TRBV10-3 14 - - CAISEASSYNEQFF TGTGCCATCAGTGAGGCGAGCTCCTACAATGAGCAGTTCTTC
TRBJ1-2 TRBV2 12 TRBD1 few CAGLDRAGGYTF TGTGCCGGATTGGACAGGGCAGGTGGCTACACCTTC
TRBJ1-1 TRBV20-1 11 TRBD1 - CSATGQGRAFF TGCAGTGCAACCGGACAGGGGCGAGCTTTCTTT
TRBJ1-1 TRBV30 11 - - CAWSGQIEAFF TGTGCCTGGAGTGGACAGATTGAAGCTTTCTTT
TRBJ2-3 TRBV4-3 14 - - CASSQDVSADTQYF TGCGCCAGCAGCCAAGATGTATCGGCAGATACGCAGTATTTT
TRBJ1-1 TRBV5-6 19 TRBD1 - CASRVTNRGVVRANTEAFF TGTGCCAGCAGGGTGACGAACAGGGGGGTTGTTCGGGCAAACACTGAAGCTTTCTTT
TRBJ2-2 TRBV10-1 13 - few CASSRVTTGELFF TGCGCCAGCAGTCGGGTCACTACCGGGGAGCTGTTTTTT
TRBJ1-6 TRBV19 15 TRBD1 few CASSMGRGNNSPLHF TGTGCCAGTAGTATGGGCAGGGGGAACAATTCACCCCTCCACTTT
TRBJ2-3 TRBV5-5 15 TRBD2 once CASSLVVAGSDTQYF TGTGCCAGCAGCTTGGTAGTAGCGGGGAGTGATACGCAGTATTTT
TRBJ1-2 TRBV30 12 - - CAWTGVPGGYTF TGTGCCTGGACGGGGGTCCCGGGAGGCTACACCTTC
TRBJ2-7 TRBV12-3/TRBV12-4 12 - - CASTWQNYEQYF TGTGCCAGCACTTGGCAGAACTACGAGCAGTACTTC
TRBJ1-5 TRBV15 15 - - CATSRDRDSNQPQHF TGTGCCACCAGCAGAGATCGGGACAGCAATCAGCCCCAGCATTTT
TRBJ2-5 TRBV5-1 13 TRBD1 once CASRQGASETQYF TGCGCCAGCAGACAGGGGGCATCCGAGACCCAGTACTTC
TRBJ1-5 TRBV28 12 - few CASRGTVLAQHF TGTGCCAGCAGGGGGACGGTCCTGGCCCAGCATTTT
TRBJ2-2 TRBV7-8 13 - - CASSLTRVGELFF TGTGCCAGCAGCTTAACCAGGGTTGGGGAGCTGTTTTTT
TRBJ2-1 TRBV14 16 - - CASSPLRGGSYNEQFF TGTGCCAGCAGCCCCTTAAGAGGGGGCTCCTACAATGAGCAGTTCTTC
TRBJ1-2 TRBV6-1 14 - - CASSENRRGYGYTF TGTGCCAGCAGTGAAAACAGGAGGGGCTATGGCTACACCTTC
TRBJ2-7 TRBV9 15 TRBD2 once CASSVGTGGRYEQYF TGTGCCAGCAGCGTAGGTACGGGGGGTCGATACGAGCAGTACTTC
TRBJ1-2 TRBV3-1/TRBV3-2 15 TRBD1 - CASSQLDRASYGYTF TGTGCCAGCAGCCAGTTGGACAGGGCAAGCTATGGCTACACCTTC
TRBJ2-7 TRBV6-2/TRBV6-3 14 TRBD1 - CASSFGQGLYEQYF TGTGCCAGCAGTTTCGGACAGGGGCTATACGAGCAGTACTTC
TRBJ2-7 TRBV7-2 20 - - CASSLALRGAGFATRDEQYF TGTGCCAGCAGCTTAGCTCTGAGAGGGGCGGGTTTCGCCACCCGAGACGAGCAGTACTTC
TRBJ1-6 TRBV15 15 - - CATSTLTGGNSPLHF TGTGCCACCAGCACCTTGACAGGCGGAAATTCACCCCTCCACTTT
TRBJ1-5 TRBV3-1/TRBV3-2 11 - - CASTGNQPQHF TGTGCCAGCACGGGCAATCAGCCCCAGCATTTT
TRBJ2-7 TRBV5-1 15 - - CASSLRAFGSYEQYF TGCGCCAGCAGCTTGCGGGCGTTCGGCTCCTACGAGCAGTACTTC
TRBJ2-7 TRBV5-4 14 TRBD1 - CASSSGQGRDEQYF TGTGCCAGCAGCTCGGGACAGGGGAGGGACGAGCAGTACTTC
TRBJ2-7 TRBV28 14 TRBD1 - CASSSPGQSYEQYF TGTGCCAGCAGTTCCCCGGGACAGAGCTACGAGCAGTACTTC
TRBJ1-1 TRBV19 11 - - CASKVRRDAFF TGTGCCAGTAAAGTGCGCCGTGATGCTTTCTTT
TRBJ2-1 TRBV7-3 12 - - CASSSNRDEQFF TGTGCCAGCAGCTCGAACAGAGATGAGCAGTTCTTC
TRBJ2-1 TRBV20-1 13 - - CSASESSYNEQFF TGCAGTGCTAGTGAGAGCTCCTACAATGAGCAGTTCTTC
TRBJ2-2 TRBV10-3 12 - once CAISGGPGELFF TGTGCCATCAGCGGGGGGCCCGGGGAGCTGTTTTTT
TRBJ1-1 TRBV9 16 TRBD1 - CASSVGLTGANTEAFF TGTGCCAGCAGCGTGGGCCTCACAGGGGCGAACACTGAAGCTTTCTTT
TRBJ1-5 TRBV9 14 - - CASSVTGSNQPQHF TGTGCCAGCAGCGTAACAGGTAGCAATCAGCCCCAGCATTTT